Each of the 32 T cell receptor beta chains below was sequenced from the same sample in a study of Tregs in tolerant kidney transplant recipients. TCRdb's table, derived via immunoSEQ multiplex PCR, lists solely in-frame clones and lacks some. The sample includes some 66,000 clones, 80% to 95% seen only once; the top ten take roughly 11%. Sequences were derived from CD8+ T cells from blood, sampled before the transplant. The receptor set was obtained from a human donor who received a combined kidney and bone marrow transplant.

The chain combines TRBV4-2 with TRBJ1-4, with a possible D match to TRBD1 (6 bases). V was trimmed by 1 base and J by 4 bases, leaving 10 bases between them. CDR3 length equals 15 residues. Germline CDR1 is LGHNA and CDR2 is YNFKEQ. In nucleotides, the CDR3 is TGTGCCAGCAGCCAAGCGACAGGCCTTAATGAAAAACTGTTTTTT. Residues: CASSQATGLNEKLFF.

The chain combines TRBV14 with TRBJ1-1; unclear D gene. V lost 4 bases and J lost 6, with 18 bases in between. CDR1 SGHDN and CDR2 FVKESK come from the germline V gene. The CDR3 consists of 15 residues. The CDR3 reads CASSPLETGGPEAFF. For the CDR3, the DNA is TGTGCCAGCAGCCCACTGGAGACGGGAGGGCCTGAAGCTTTCTTT.

The table lists this clone with a count of one. The sample contains more than one DNA sequence encoding this CDR3. The gene calls are TRBV19 and TRBJ1-6; 9 bases are a match to TRBD1. The CDR3 is 15 residues long. J gave up 7 bases and V 4 bases, and 5 bases lay outside the gene matches. The germline CDR1 and CDR2 sequences are LNHDA and SQIVND (reference sequence). CDR3 bases: TGTGCCAGTAGTACCGGAACAGGGGGCAATTCACCCCTCCACTTT. Translation gives CASSTGTGGNSPLHF.

The rearrangement uses TRBV20-1 and TRBJ1-5, with D unresolved. The CDR3 sequence is 11 residues long. Per the germline V gene, CDR1 is DFQATT and CDR2 is SNEGSKA (reference sequence). With 7 bases removed from V and 7 bases from J, the gap between germline ends came to 11 bases. CDR3 sequence reads: CSVPVGQPQHF. The CDR3 bases are TGCAGTGTCCCGGTGGGCCAGCCCCAGCATTTT.

The rearrangement links TRBV5-4 to TRBJ1-1; D remains unclear. Germline CDR1 and CDR2: SGHNT and YYREEE (reference sequence). Between the trimmed V and J ends, which lost 2 bases and 7 bases, there was a span of 6 bases. The CDR3 is 11 amino acids. CDR3 protein: CASSFGSEAFF. The CDR3 nucleotides are TGTGCCAGCAGCTTCGGGAGTGAAGCTTTCTTT.

The CDR3 loop is CASSLSSYEQYF. The DNA of the CDR3 is TGTGCCAGCAGCTTATCTTCCTACGAGCAGTACTTC. The chain combines TRBV7-2 with TRBJ2-7; D not resolved. This CDR3 is built from 12 residues. Germline V gene sequence: CDR1 SGHTA, CDR2 FQGNSA. V was pared by 2 bases and J by 1 base, with 3 bases between.

About this clone: Additional DNA sequences in this sample encode the identical CDR3. The chain recombines TRBV30 with TRBJ1-1; no clear D. Trimming took 2 bases from V and 4 from J, leaving 5 bases between them. The germline gives CDR1 GTSNPN, CDR2 SVGIG (reference sequence). The CDR3 has 11 amino acids. The CDR3: CAWSRGTEAFF. The CDR3 region has the DNA TGTGCCTGGAGTAGAGGCACTGAAGCTTTCTTT.

The J gene is TRBJ2-7, the V gene TRBV4-3; TRBD2 agrees at 7 bases. V was pared by 0 bases and J by 2 bases, with 7 bases of the junction left unmatched. This CDR3 region has 16 residues. Germline loops: CDR1 LGHNA, CDR2 YSLEER. In DNA form, the CDR3 reads TGCGCCAGCAGCCAAGATCCGCTAGCGGTTACCTACGAGCAGTACTTC. It translates to CASSQDPLAVTYEQYF.

V gene TRBV7-2 combines with J gene TRBJ1-4, with D possibly TRBD1 on 5 matching bases. Germline V gene lookup returns CDR1 SGHTA and CDR2 FQGNSA. This CDR3 comprises 14 residues. With 5 bases removed from V and 4 bases from J, the gap between germline ends came to 11 bases. The CDR3 loop is CASSRDRFNEKLFF. In DNA form, the CDR3 reads TGTGCCAGCAGCCGAGACAGATTTAATGAAAAACTGTTTTTT.

J is TRBJ2-7 and V is TRBV4-1; 10 bases match TRBD1. The trim removed 0 bases at V and 2 bases at J, leaving 1 base unmatched. CDR3 length equals 15 residues. The germline V gene has CDR1 MGHRA and CDR2 YSYEKL. The CDR3 DNA is TGCGCCAGCAGCCAAGAGGACAGGGGGGCCTACGAGCAGTACTTC. This sequence encodes CASSQEDRGAYEQYF.

This chain links TRBV6-5 with TRBJ2-2, with D uncertain. CDR3 size: 13 residues. The V and J ends lost 0 bases and 5 bases respectively, with 4 bases between them. In germline, CDR1 is MNHEY, CDR2 SVGAGI. The CDR3: CASSYSRTGELFF. The CDR3 DNA reads as TGTGCCAGCAGTTACTCGAGGACCGGGGAGCTGTTTTTT.

This chain links TRBV4-1 with TRBJ2-7; 7 positions agree with TRBD1. The CDR3 runs 15 residues. Germline V gene sequence: CDR1 MGHRA, CDR2 YSYEKL. V was pared by 2 bases and J by 2 bases, with 6 bases of the junction left unmatched. CDR3 sequence: CASSQRSGQAYEQYF. The CDR3 coding sequence is TGCGCCAGCAGCCAAAGATCAGGACAGGCCTACGAGCAGTACTTC.

The rearrangement links TRBV4-1 to TRBJ2-5, with D possibly matching TRBD2 (5 bases). The end of the DNA fits TRBJ2-7 better, so the J call may be wrong. CDR3 size: 14 residues. Germline V CDR1 and CDR2: MGHRA, YSYEKL. The CDR3 spells CASSQLGSSYEQYF. Here the CDR3 DNA reads TGCGCCAGCAGCCAGTTAGGGAGCTCCTACGAGCAGTACTTC.

V and J are TRBV7-9 and TRBJ2-1; 8 bases are a match to TRBD2. The CDR3 length is 18 residues. The germline gives CDR1 SEHNR, CDR2 FQNEAQ (reference sequence). With V trimmed by 1 base and J by 5 bases, 13 bases remained unmatched. The DNA for the CDR3 is TGTGCCAGCAGCTTAGGGTATAGGACTAGCTCCCGAAACAATGAGCAGTTCTTC. It translates to CASSLGYRTSSRNNEQFF.

The chain carries TRBV9 and TRBJ1-2; tentative D call: TRBD1 (6 bases). CDR3 length: 16 residues. V dropped 3 bases and J dropped 7 bases, with 22 bases sitting between them. Germline lookup yields CDR1 SGDLS and CDR2 YYNGEE. CDR3 in amino acids: CASSAPVRGGSGGYTF. The CDR3 bases are TGTGCCAGCAGCGCCCCTGTTCGCGGGGGCTCAGGTGGCTACACCTTC.

The rearrangement joins TRBV9 to TRBJ2-7, with a weak D call TRBD1 (6 bases). The germline gives CDR1 SGDLS, CDR2 YYNGEE. The V end was cut by 2 bases, the J end by 2 bases, with 14 bases between. The CDR3 is made up of 15 amino acids. The DNA for the CDR3 is TGTGCCAGCAGCGTGGACAGCACTCATACCTACGAGCAGTACTTC. It is translated as CASSVDSTHTYEQYF. Full variable domain (outside the CDR3, taken from reference TRBV9 and TRBJ2-7): DSGVTQTPKHLITATGQRVTLRCSPRSGDLSVYWYQQSLDQGLQFLIQYYNGEERAKGNILERFSAQQFPDLHSELNLSSLELGDSALYFCASSVDSTHTYEQYFGPGTRLTVT.

This chain connects TRBV27 to TRBJ2-7, with TRBD2 identical over 13 bases. CDR3 size: 14 residues. Germline CDR1 reads MNHEY; CDR2 reads SMNVEV (reference sequence). The junction had 4 bases not matched to a gene; V was cut back by 4 bases and J by 7 bases. The CDR3 DNA reads TGTGCCAGCAGTTCCGGGACTAGCGGGAAGGAGCAGTACTTC. Amino acid sequence: CASSSGTSGKEQYF.

The J gene is TRBJ2-7, the V gene TRBV4-3; TRBD2 aligns across 7 bases. V shed 0 bases and J 8 bases; nucleotides not matched to a gene: 22. The CDR3 contains 19 residues. Looked up from germline, CDR1 is LGHNA and CDR2 is YSLEER. CDR3 protein: CASSQEELASTSPLSQQYF. The DNA for the CDR3 is TGCGCCAGCAGCCAAGAGGAACTAGCGTCTACCTCGCCCTTATCTCAGCAGTACTTC.

The rearrangement uses TRBV4-3 and TRBJ2-5; D not resolved. The V and J ends lost 3 bases and 3 bases respectively, with 8 bases between them. This CDR3 has 13 amino acids. Looked up from germline, CDR1 is LGHNA and CDR2 is YSLEER. CDR3 coding DNA: TGCGCCAGCAGCCAGTCTTACAAAGAGACCCAGTACTTC. It is translated as CASSQSYKETQYF.

The gene calls are TRBV6-1 and TRBJ1-2; a possible D gene is TRBD1 (5 bases). The V gene's germline CDR1 is MNHNS and CDR2 SASEGT. The germline V and J ends were trimmed by 4 bases and 6 bases, with 15 bases remaining between them. This CDR3 region has 14 residues. The CDR3 coding sequence is TGTGCCAGCAGTGTCGGTGGCAGGGCGGATGGCTACACCTTC. Translating it yields CASSVGGRADGYTF.

The chain has TRBV5-1 and TRBJ2-5; 8 bases agree with TRBD1. The last part of the DNA fits TRBJ2-7 better; the J call may be wrong. The CDR3 loop spans 15 amino acids. Germline assignment: CDR1 SGHRS and CDR2 YFSETQ. This CDR3 is CASSLGAGGNYEQYF. The CDR3 region has the DNA TGCGCCAGCAGCTTGGGGGCAGGGGGCAACTACGAGCAGTACTTC.

This chain connects TRBV4-1 to TRBJ2-1; 7 nucleotides align to TRBD2. Unmatched junction bases numbered 5, after V lost 0 bases and J lost 0 bases. The CDR3 runs to 17 residues. Per the germline V gene, CDR1 is MGHRA and CDR2 is YSYEKL. DNA of the CDR3: TGCGCCAGCAGCCAAGAGGGAGCGGGAAGCTCCTACAATGAGCAGTTCTTC. Its translation is CASSQEGAGSSYNEQFF.

The chain employs TRBV5-3 and TRBJ2-1; 9 bases agree with TRBD2. TRBV5-3 qualifies as an ORF whose function is uncertain. Trimming cost V 4 bases and J 0 bases; bases outside gene matches: 8. This CDR3 spans 17 amino acids. The CDR3, as DNA: TGTGCCAGAAGCCTCATAAATAGCGGGAGCTCCTACAATGAGCAGTTCTTC. Protein product: CARSLINSGSSYNEQFF.

J is TRBJ2-1 and V is TRBV4-3, with D perhaps TRBD2 (5 bases). V was shortened by 0 bases and J by 0 bases, with 15 bases between the two germline ends. The germline CDR1 and CDR2 sequences are LGHNA and YSLEER. The CDR3 is 18 residues long. CDR3 nucleotides: TGCGCCAGCAGCCAAGATGAAACTAGTGAGTCCTCCTACAATGAGCAGTTCTTC. Translated, it gives CASSQDETSESSYNEQFF.

The V and J genes are TRBV28 and TRBJ1-5; D perhaps matches TRBD1 (6 bases). Per the germline V gene, CDR1 is MDHEN and CDR2 is SYDVKM. V was pared by 5 bases and J by 5 bases, with 13 bases between. The CDR3 is made up of 14 amino acids. This CDR3 reads CASSVLEGDQPQHF. The CDR3 DNA follows: TGTGCCAGCAGTGTACTCGAGGGGGATCAGCCCCAGCATTTT. The full variable domain, its missing parts supplied by reference TRBV28 and TRBJ1-5, is DVKVTQSSRYLVKRTGEKVFLECVQDMDHENMFWYRQDPGLGLRLIYFSYDVKMKEKGDIPEGYSVSREKKERFSLILESASTNQTSMYLCASSVLEGDQPQHFGDGTRLSIL.

The chain uses TRBV20-1 and TRBJ1-2; D remains unclear. The V gene's germline CDR1 is DFQATT and CDR2 SNEGSKA (reference sequence). This CDR3 has 11 residues. The CDR3 nucleotides are TGCGGAGGACCCGCTAACTATGGCTACACCTTC. Encoded protein: CGGPANYGYTF.

The CDR3 nucleotides read TGTGCCAGCAGTGAATGGGTATCGGGACAGCTGTACTTC. Encoded protein: CASSEWVSGQLYF. This chain connects TRBV6-1 to TRBJ2-5, with TRBD1 matching over 7 bases. In germline, CDR1 is MNHNS, CDR2 SASEGT. V was pared by 2 bases and J by 13 bases, with 10 bases of the junction left unmatched. The CDR3 sequence is 13 residues long.

The chain recombines TRBV23-1 with TRBJ2-3; TRBD1 agrees at 12 bases. TRBV23-1 is marked as an open reading frame, function uncertain. V was clipped by 3 bases and J by 0 bases; unmatched bases: 4. The CDR3 is 17 amino acids. DNA for the CDR3: TGCGCCAGCAGTCACCCGGGACAGGGGGCGAGCACAGATACGCAGTATTTT. Translation gives CASSHPGQGASTDTQYF.

In DNA form, the CDR3 reads TGTGCCAGTAGTACTCCAGGGATCTCTGGGGCCAACGTCCTGACTTTC. Translating gives CASSTPGISGANVLTF. This chain uses TRBV19 with TRBJ2-6; D is perhaps TRBD1 (5 bases). The CDR3 consists of 16 residues. The V end was cut by 4 bases, the J end by 0 bases, with 10 bases between. In germline, CDR1 is LNHDA, CDR2 SQIVND (reference sequence).

The rearrangement uses TRBV13 and TRBJ1-1; D gene uncertain. The CDR3 runs to 16 residues. Looked up from germline, CDR1 is PRHDT and CDR2 is FYEKMQ (reference sequence). The V and J ends lost 4 bases and 1 base respectively, with 16 bases between them. CDR3 sequence reads: CASSSVLFTANTEAFF. CDR3 nucleotides: TGTGCCAGCAGCTCCGTCTTATTTACAGCGAACACTGAAGCTTTCTTT.

About this clone itself: At one boundary the junction diverges from the germline segment, which might be a read error. The chain is built from TRBV13 and TRBJ2-1; 10 bases are shared with TRBD2. This CDR3 comprises 15 residues. CDR1 is PRHDT, CDR2 FYEKMQ, per germline (reference sequence). CDR3 region: CASSPQRGGYTEQFF. DNA of the CDR3: TGTGCCAGCAGCCCCCAGCGGGGGGGGTACACTGAGCAGTTCTTC.

The V gene is TRBV28, the J gene TRBJ2-7, with TRBD1 as a possible D gene (6 bases). The V end lost 5 bases, the J end lost 4 bases, and 9 bases lay between the germline ends. The CDR3 totals 12 residues. Per germline, CDR1 MDHEN and CDR2 SYDVKM. The CDR3 region is CASSRGQYEQYF. CDR3 DNA sequence: TGTGCCAGCAGTCGGGGACAATACGAGCAGTACTTC.